The 24 T cell receptor beta chains presented below share a single source sample, sequenced in a study of cytomegalovirus exposure and HLA in healthy donors. The PCR ran on 60 Vbeta and 13 Jbeta primers. Profiling relied on immunoSEQ multiplex PCR, and the TCRdb table lists in-frame clones only, not all of them. The data show more than 200,000 clones, about 80% seen once. The sequenced sample was PBMCs. These receptors came from a male donor in good health and CMV-seronegative.

This chain links TRBV2 with TRBJ2-5, with TRBD1 matching over 8 bases. The J call is in doubt because the DNA end fits TRBJ2-7 better. From germline, CDR1 is SNHLY and CDR2 FYNNEI. The CDR3 has 12 residues. This CDR3 is CASQGARYEQYF. The CDR3 DNA sequence: TGTGCCAGCCAGGGGGCCCGCTACGAGCAGTACTTC.

The chain uses TRBV7-3 and TRBJ1-2, with D possibly TRBD1 on 5 matching bases. Germline V CDR1 and CDR2: SGHTA, FQGTGA. The CDR3 consists of 15 residues. V lost 3 bases and J 7 bases, leaving 18 bases between the germline ends. The CDR3 DNA reads as TGTGCCAGCAGCTTCGGCCAGGGCCTCGCGAGTGGCTACACCTTC. This gives the protein CASSFGQGLASGYTF.

The genes are TRBV18 and TRBJ1-5; TRBD1 matches 9 bases. The length of the CDR3 is 16 residues. Trimming took 3 bases from V and 4 from J; bases not matched to a gene: 7. CDR1 and CDR2 (germline): KGHSH, LQKENI. The CDR3 reads CASSPFTGGGNQPQHF. As DNA, the CDR3 is TGTGCCAGCTCACCTTTTACAGGGGGCGGTAATCAGCCCCAGCATTTT.

The chain employs TRBV11-1 and TRBJ2-7; the match to TRBD2 covers 8 bases. The CDR3 extends over 14 amino acids. Germline CDR1 is SGHAT and CDR2 is FQDESV (reference sequence). Trimming took 5 bases from V and 6 from J; bases not matched to a gene: 9. CDR3 amino acids: CASSISAGVSEQYF. As DNA, the CDR3 is TGTGCCAGCAGCATTTCAGCGGGAGTCTCCGAGCAGTACTTC.

Comment on this clone: At one end, the junction sequence differs from germline, possibly due to a read error. The chain links TRBV5-1 to TRBJ1-1; D is perhaps TRBD1 (5 bases). CDR3 length: 16 residues. Germline V CDR1 and CDR2: SGHRS, YFSETQ. For the CDR3, the DNA is TGTGCCAGCAGCCCAAAATGGGGGGGTAGGAGCACTGAAGCTTTCTTT. The encoded protein is CASSPKWGGRSTEAFF.

The rearrangement links TRBV7-2 to TRBJ1-3; D ambiguous. The CDR3 is 15 residues long. Trimming took off 4 bases at V and 2 bases at J, with 12 bases between the two ends. Germline CDR1 is SGHTA and CDR2 is FQGNSA. The CDR3 is CASSSQALAGNTIYF. Here the CDR3 DNA reads TGTGCCAGCAGCTCGCAGGCGCTTGCTGGAAACACCATATATTTT.

The chain is built from TRBV5-4 and TRBJ2-1; 9 nucleotides agree with TRBD1. Per germline, CDR1 SGHNT and CDR2 YYREEE (reference sequence). J gave up 6 bases and V 4 bases, and 11 bases lay outside the gene matches. This CDR3 is built from 16 residues. This CDR3 is CASSPWDRVMGNEQFF. In DNA, the CDR3 is TGTGCCAGCAGCCCGTGGGACAGGGTAATGGGCAATGAGCAGTTCTTC.

The rearrangement uses TRBV11-2 and TRBJ2-7; 10 bases fit TRBD2. The CDR3 sequence is 15 residues long. The V and J ends lost 6 bases and 2 bases, in that order; junction bases with no gene match: 7. Per germline, CDR1 SGHAT and CDR2 FQNNGV. The CDR3 region is CASSFRTSGAYEQYF. The CDR3, as DNA: TGTGCCAGCAGTTTCAGGACTAGCGGCGCCTACGAGCAGTACTTC.

The chain employs TRBV7-3 and TRBJ1-1; D unclear. V was shortened by 5 bases and J by 2 bases, with 15 bases between the two germline ends. The CDR3 is made up of 15 amino acids. Germline CDR1 SGHTA, CDR2 FQGTGA. The CDR3: CASSPAGGRNTEAFF. CDR3 bases: TGTGCCAGCAGCCCCGCGGGCGGAAGAAACACTGAAGCTTTCTTT.

The chain has TRBV28 and TRBJ1-2, with TRBD1 matching over 12 bases. Germline V gene data show CDR1 as MDHEN and CDR2 as SYDVKM. This CDR3 has 14 residues. Trimming removed 2 bases from V and 8 bases from J; junction bases left unmatched: 3. The CDR3 coding sequence is TGTGCCAGCAGTTTACCCGGGACAGGGGGCGGCTACACCTTC. Its translation is CASSLPGTGGGYTF.

The chain carries TRBV13 and TRBJ1-2, with 8 nucleotides matching TRBD1. The CDR3 extends over 12 amino acids. Germline CDR1 is PRHDT and CDR2 is FYEKMQ (reference sequence). With V trimmed by 4 bases and J by 8 bases, 3 bases remained unmatched. The CDR3 region is CASSWTGSGYTF. CDR3 bases: TGTGCCAGCAGCTGGACAGGGAGCGGCTACACCTTC.

This chain connects TRBV2 to TRBJ2-2; 7 nucleotides line up with TRBD1. From germline, CDR1 is SNHLY and CDR2 FYNNEI. The trim removed 8 bases at V and 2 bases at J, leaving 5 bases unmatched. This CDR3 is built from 14 residues. CDR3 in amino acids: CASFRDRNTGELFF. Here the CDR3 DNA reads TGTGCCAGCTTTCGGGACAGAAACACCGGGGAGCTGTTTTTT.

In this sample, this clone turned up a few times. The V gene is TRBV5-4, the J gene TRBJ2-7, with 7 bases fitting TRBD1. V dropped 4 bases and J dropped 0; count of bases not matched to a gene: 10. Germline V gives CDR1 SGHNT, CDR2 YYREEE (reference sequence). This CDR3 region has 16 residues. The CDR3, as DNA: TGTGCCAGCAGCCCTGGACAGGTACGCTCCTCCTACGAGCAGTACTTC. As protein: CASSPGQVRSSYEQYF.

The CDR3 reads CASSERSTSPNYGYTF. In DNA form, the CDR3 reads TGTGCCAGCAGTGAGCGATCGACATCCCCTAACTATGGCTACACCTTC. The chain recombines TRBV2 with TRBJ1-2; D gene ambiguous. CDR1 SNHLY and CDR2 FYNNEI come from the germline V gene. This CDR3 has 16 amino acids. V was pared by 3 bases and J by 0 bases, with 14 bases between.

The chain recombines TRBV19 with TRBJ2-2; unclear D gene. This CDR3 region has 14 residues. CDR1 and CDR2 (germline): LNHDA, SQIVND (reference sequence). The V and J ends lost 8 bases and 2 bases respectively, with 12 bases between them. Written as DNA, the CDR3 is TGTGCCAGTTCCGCAGGTATTAACACCGGGGAGCTGTTTTTT. Translating gives CASSAGINTGELFF.

The genes are TRBV29-1 and TRBJ2-7, with 8 bases identical to TRBD1. The CDR3 totals 12 residues. V shed 4 bases, J shed 3 bases, and the junction held 2 bases outside the gene matches. The germline V gene has CDR1 SQVTM and CDR2 ANQGSEA. The CDR3 coding sequence is TGCAGCGTTGGGGACAGGAGCTACGAGCAGTACTTC. Amino acid sequence: CSVGDRSYEQYF.

The rearrangement uses TRBV4-3 and TRBJ1-1, with D possibly being TRBD1 (6 bases). CDR3 length: 16 residues. The V end was cut by 1 base, the J end by 3 bases, with 15 bases between. Germline V CDR1 and CDR2: LGHNA, YSLEER. The CDR3 DNA reads TGCGCCAGCAGCCAAGGCATACAGGGAAGTGACACTGAAGCTTTCTTT. The encoded protein is CASSQGIQGSDTEAFF.

The V call is TRBV5-1, the J call TRBJ1-1, with 8 bases fitting TRBD1. J lost 6 bases, V lost 5 bases, and 12 bases had no gene match. CDR1 and CDR2 from the germline V gene are SGHRS and YFSETQ. The CDR3 totals 15 residues. The DNA of the CDR3 is TGCGCCAGCAGGCATTACGCGGACAGGGACGCTGAAGCTTTCTTT. Translated, it gives CASRHYADRDAEAFF.

The V and J genes are TRBV15 and TRBJ2-1; TRBD2 matches at 8 bases. Losses at the gene ends were 2 bases for V and 7 bases for J; bases not matched to a gene: 4. The germline CDR1 and CDR2 sequences are LNHNV and YYDKDF (reference sequence). The CDR3 is made up of 14 amino acids. CDR3 DNA: TGTGCCACCAGCAGACCCGGGGGGGGTAATGAGCAGTTCTTC. As protein: CATSRPGGGNEQFF. Full variable domain (rest looked up from reference TRBV15 and TRBJ2-1): DAMVIQNPRYQVTQFGKPVTLSCSQTLNHNVMYWYQQKSSQAPKLLFHYYDKDFNNEADTPDNFQSRRPNTSFCFLDIRSPGLGDTAMYLCATSRPGGGNEQFFGPGTRLTVL.

The V call is TRBV5-6, the J call TRBJ1-6; perhaps TRBD1 as D (6 bases). Germline lookup yields CDR1 SGHDT and CDR2 YYEEEE. The CDR3 is 16 residues long. The V end was cut by 1 base, the J end by 0 bases, with 8 bases between. The CDR3 loop is CASSLSDSSYNSPLHF. CDR3 DNA: TGTGCCAGCAGCTTGTCGGACAGCTCCTATAATTCACCCCTCCACTTT.

The rearrangement uses TRBV7-3 and TRBJ1-6; 7 bases map to TRBD1. This CDR3 has 14 residues. Germline assignment: CDR1 SGHTA and CDR2 FQGTGA. V trimming: 6 bases; J trimming: 8 bases; junction bases outside the gene matches: 7. The CDR3 DNA is TGTGCCAGCAGTGACAGGGTCGGTGATTCACCCCTCCACTTT. This translates into CASSDRVGDSPLHF.

The chain recombines TRBV5-1 with TRBJ1-4; D call uncertain. The CDR3 length is 14 residues. Deletions cut 2 bases from V and 7 bases from J, with 12 bases between. Germline lookup yields CDR1 SGHRS and CDR2 YFSETQ. CDR3 DNA: TGCGCCAGCAGCTTTATACCAGGTGGTGAAAAACTGTTTTTT. Translated, it gives CASSFIPGGEKLFF.

The chain links TRBV7-9 to TRBJ1-6; tentative D call: TRBD1 (5 bases). Germline-derived CDR1 and CDR2 are SEHNR and FQNEAQ (reference sequence). The CDR3 runs 15 residues. Trimming removed 4 bases from V and 10 bases from J, with 17 bases in between. CDR3 region: CASSSVGGRSSPLHF. The DNA for the CDR3 is TGTGCCAGCAGCTCTGTGGGGGGACGGTCGTCACCCCTCCACTTT.

This chain joins TRBV28 and TRBJ1-1, with 11 bases fitting TRBD1. The CDR3 consists of 14 residues. The V gene's germline CDR1 is MDHEN and CDR2 SYDVKM. Trimming removed 3 bases from V and 7 bases from J; junction bases left unmatched: 4. In DNA, the CDR3 is TGTGCCAGCAGTTTGGACAGGGGGCAAGGTGAAGCTTTCTTT. The encoded protein is CASSLDRGQGEAFF.